The TCR beta chain described here comes from a study of blood T cell repertoires in COVID-19. Overall study: T cells, B-cell-depleted T cells, or PBMCs provided the cDNA or gDNA that served as material.

Recruits, aged about 18 to 95 years, lived in roughly 22 US areas. Which cohort a participant joined came from the clinical history participants gave. As originally analysed: Scientists estimated how many nucleated cells there were by amplifying reference gene primers. TCRdb's table, derived via immunoSEQ multiplex PCR, lists solely in-frame clones and lacks some. V and J calls and clone size are as listed in that table; D and trimming were resolved from the DNA. The top ten clones hold approximately 5.3% of a sample with around 50,000 clones, around 80% of them seen once. The source of this sequence is a woman aged 45-65 years with acute COVID-19. Material for sequencing was PBMCs or T cells enriched from blood (not recorded which).

The CDR3 spells CASSVGTVSGGAETQYF. CDR3 nucleotide sequence: TGTGCCAGCAGTGTGGGGACAGTAAGCGGGGGGGCCGAGACCCAGTACTTC. This rearrangement joins TRBV6-1 to TRBJ2-5; TRBD2 matches 10 bases. J was trimmed by 5 bases and V by 4 bases; bases with no gene match: 13. The germline CDR1 and CDR2 sequences are MNHNS and SASEGT. This CDR3 is built from 17 residues.